This is a list of T cell receptor beta chains from one sample in a study of T-cell reconstitution after alpha-beta-depleted transplantation in children. Each CDR3 protein gets one entry after TCRdb re-called the PCR reads with MiXCR. The table lists some 590,000 distinct CDR3 sequences, under 12% of them singletons. The sequenced sample was PBMCs from the stem cell graft donor, obtained from the stem cell graft. The receptors shown here come from a human donor who donated a stem cell graft to a child with acute myeloid leukemia. The CDR3 runs from the conserved cysteine through the conserved F or W. A D gene is named only where the DNA matches it firmly. A clone size is listed for some rows: how often the clone was seen (once, few, many), or a class if it is expanded.

TRBJ2-5	TRBV29-1	NA	NA	13	TGCAGCGTTGAAAGGCGGGATAAAGAGACCCAGTACTTC	CSVERRDKETQYF
TRBJ1-1	TRBV5-5	few	NA	13	TGTGCCAGCAGCTTAGGGGGGTTGGTTGAAGCTTTCTTT	CASSLGGLVEAFF
TRBJ2-1	TRBV5-1	NA	NA	15	TGCGCCAGCAGCTTCGGGGCTACCACGCGTCTTGAGCAGTTCTTC	CASSFGATTRLEQFF
TRBJ2-1	TRBV7-3	NA	TRBD2	12	TGTGCCAGCAGCCCCACCGGGACTACGAAATTCTTC	CASSPTGTTKFF
TRBJ1-1	TRBV7-8	NA	NA	14	TGTGCCAGCAGCCCGTCAGGGTTTAACACTGAAGCTTTCTTT	CASSPSGFNTEAFF
TRBJ2-1	TRBV5-6	many	TRBD2	18	TGTGCCAGCAGCTCCCTCCGGACTAGCGGGAGATCCTACAATGAGCAGTTCTTC	CASSSLRTSGRSYNEQFF
TRBJ1-5	TRBV7-2	many	TRBD1	14	TGTGCCAGCAGCTTACTCAGGGGGGCCGGGCCCCAGCATTTT	CASSLLRGAGPQHF
TRBJ1-1	TRBV12-3/TRBV12-4	NA	NA	15	TGTGCCGGCCGATACGAACAGGGTTGGAGGACTGAAGCTTTCTTT	CAGRYEQGWRTEAFF
TRBJ1-1	TRBV7-9	many	TRBD1	14	TGTGCCAGCAGCAGGGACAGCCATAACACTGAAGCTTTCTTT	CASSRDSHNTEAFF
TRBJ2-1	TRBV20-1	NA	NA	14	TGCAGTGCTAGCGTCCGGAGCTCCTACAATGAGCAGTTCTTC	CSASVRSSYNEQFF
TRBJ2-2	TRBV28	many	NA	17	TGTGCCAGCAGTTTCCTACAGCGGGTCCCCATCACCGGGGAGCTGTTTTTT	CASSFLQRVPITGELFF
TRBJ1-2	TRBV29-1	few	TRBD1	16	TGCAGCGTTGATGTGACAGGGGGCGAGGGAGCCTATGGCTACACCTTC	CSVDVTGGEGAYGYTF
TRBJ2-1	TRBV4-3	NA	TRBD2	17	TGCGCCAGCAGCCATTTACTAGCGGGGGGTGATGAGGATGAGCAGTTCTTC	CASSHLLAGGDEDEQFF
TRBJ2-1	TRBV6-1	many	TRBD1	17	TGTGCCAGCAGTCTTCATACAGGGGGGAGCTCCTACAATGAGCAGTTCTTC	CASSLHTGGSSYNEQFF
TRBJ1-5	TRBV18	NA	NA	15	TGTGCCAGCTCACCGCCGGGGACCCTAAATCAGCCCCAGCATTTT	CASSPPGTLNQPQHF
TRBJ2-3	TRBV11-2	NA	NA	14	TGTGCCAGCAGCCAAGCCACCCTGGCAGATACGCAGTATTTT	CASSQATLADTQYF